This TCR beta chain was obtained from a study of PD-L1 blockade in urothelial cancer. Patients' cancers were locally advanced or metastatic urothelial carcinomas. Sequencing was performed with immunoSEQ multiplex PCR; in TCRdb, only in-frame clones are kept and a portion is missing. The sample records about 88,000 clones, 85% to 95% being singletons. To note about this clone: The target antigen is unknown.

The germline gives CDR1 KGHSH, CDR2 LQKENI. V dropped 3 bases and J dropped 0 bases, with 8 bases sitting between them. The CDR3 has 14 residues. Findings and caveats of the study: Durable benefit accompanied greater 3-week expansion of tumor-associated blood clones.

Sequenced material: PBMCs, taken around atezolizumab (anti-PD-L1) treatment. This sequence was found in a man in his 60s with urothelial cancer. This chain uses TRBV18 with TRBJ1-2; no clear D gene. This CDR3 is CASSPPGTNYGYTF. CDR3 sequence (DNA): TGTGCCAGCTCACCGCCGGGGACTAACTATGGCTACACCTTC. Full variable domain (missing parts from reference TRBV18 and TRBJ1-2): NAGVMQNPRHLVRRRGQEARLRCSPMKGHSHVYWYRQLPEEGLKFMVYLQKENIIDESGMPKERFSAEFPKEGPSILRIQQVVRGDSAAYFCASSPPGTNYGYTFGSGTRLTVV.